This TCR beta chain is drawn from a study of tumor and adjacent non-tumor tissue in lung cancer. Germline CDR1 is DFQATT and CDR2 is SNEGSKA (reference sequence). The CDR3 spans 10 residues. RNA was extracted from bulk tissue without any cell sorting. Donors were chemotherapy-naive, newly diagnosed lung cancer surgical patients in China, August–late 2014. A word on this clonotype: Likely a read error: the CDR3 ends without its conserved phenylalanine or tryptophan.

TCRbeta libraries were built with three rounds of nested PCR, modified from ARM-PCR. TCRdb reprocessed the multiplex PCR reads with MiXCR, giving one entry per CDR3 protein. This sample has around 70,000 distinct CDR3 sequences, with about three fifths found just once. The chain combines TRBV20-1 with TRBJ2-3; D gene uncertain. The end of the DNA aligns better with TRBJ1-5, so the J call may be wrong. The TCR comes from a man in his fifties or sixties with non-small cell lung cancer. Source material: lung tumor tissue. In DNA, the CDR3 is TGCAGTGCTAGAGCCGATACGCAGCATCTT. This sequence encodes CSARADTQHL.